The sequence of this TCR beta chain was determined in a study of blood T cell repertoires in COVID-19. Study context: Some COVID-19 samples were acute and others convalescent; all came from the United States, Italy and Spain. From T cells, B-cell-depleted T cells, or PBMCs came the material, which was cDNA or gDNA.

Original processing notes: Nucleated cell number was recorded as an estimate derived from reference gene primer amplification. Profiling relied on immunoSEQ multiplex PCR, and the TCRdb table lists in-frame clones only, not all of them. V and J calls plus clone size are reproduced from that table; the DNA served to infer D and trimming. This sample has about 49,000 clones, with roughly 88% found just once. The CDR3 is 13 residues long. Deletions cut 4 bases from V and 0 bases from J, with 6 bases between. The sequence derives from a human donor in a cohort sampled during active COVID-19. Sequencing was done on a sample of peripheral blood. The J gene is TRBJ1-1, the V gene TRBV12-3 or TRBV12-4; D is possibly TRBD1 (5 bases). CDR3 bases: TGTGCCAGCAGTTCGACAGTGAACACTGAAGCTTTCTTT. Protein sequence: CASSSTVNTEAFF.